The source of this TCR beta chain is a study of response to subunit inactivated influenza vaccine. In this sample, this clonotype turned up a few times. Its antigen is currently unknown. Study-wide findings and caveats: A suggestion made by the authors is that each seasonal influenza vaccination recruits few new T cells.

J lost 7 bases, V lost 5 bases, and 7 bases had no gene match. CDR1 SGHVS and CDR2 FQNEAQ come from the germline V gene. This CDR3 is built from 13 residues. TCRdb used MiXCR to reprocess the RT-PCR reads, holding one entry per CDR3 protein. The sample contains about 780,000 distinct CDR3 sequences, approximately 18% of which appear only once. Sequencing used PBMCs from blood, obtained 5 to 6 days after vaccination. This chain connects TRBV7-8 to TRBJ1-2, with 7 bases identical to TRBD1. The sequence derives from a man aged 45-65 years who received an inactivated influenza vaccine. The CDR3 DNA reads as TGTGCCAGCAGCAAAGACAGGGAAGCTGGCTACACCTTC. Translated: CASSKDREAGYTF.